This T cell receptor beta chain was sequenced for a study of a mutant IDH1 vaccine in newly diagnosed glioma (dated by TCRdb to about 2021). In the study overall: Of the approximately 29 treated patients, roughly 60% were male and about 40% were female, and a mean age of approximately 40 years was recorded. Before enrollment, most patients had been given radiochemotherapy with temozolomide as standard therapy, while the rest had received either radiotherapy alone or temozolomide alone. Peripheral blood was drawn at six visits: V03 (baseline), V05, V07, V10, V12 and V13. Longitudinal TCRB deep sequencing was done for 25 to 30 treated patients, wherever samples were available for exploratory analyses. Study-wide conclusions, independent of this receptor: No apparent relationship was observed between pseudoprogression and alterations in the top peripheral T cell clonotypes detected by TCRB sequencing. Across multiple MHC alleles, vaccine-induced immune responses were seen in just over 90% of patients. PBMC samples for TCRB deep sequencing were selected based on availability. The authors stated that sample limitations prevented analyses of patient blood samples from being reproduced.

Library preparation employed the immunoSEQ multiplex PCR assay. The hsTCRB Kit was used according to the manufacturer's protocol to amplify rearranged TCR beta chain sequences. TCRB libraries were sequenced on an Illumina MiSeq. For the original study's pipeline: The proprietary platform of the kit vendor was used for demultiplexing, trimming and gene mapping. Held by TCRdb, this immuneACCESS table contains in-frame sequences only and omits some clones. Under half of the omission traces to an unresolved V gene where checked; the cause of the rest is unknown. V and J calls and clone size are given by that table; D and trimming were obtained from the DNA. This sample gives about 70,000 clones in total; about four fifths of them show up just once. Of the sample, approximately 4.5% is held by the ten largest clones. Note on this clone: Its antigen is still unknown. No base-level quality is on record; no much larger clone is a single base apart.

From the germline V gene (reference sequence), CDR1 is SEHNR and CDR2 is FQNEAQ. The CDR3 runs 17 amino acids, cysteine and phenylalanine included. Just CDR3 DNA is preserved here, 51 bases in frame from base 1. V loses 5 bases at its end and J loses 1 base; junction bases beyond the gene matches: 6. The time point label for this specimen denotes: baseline, week 1 (first vaccination visit). The treatment or condition label, read with the paper, signifies: pre-vaccination baseline after standard-of-care therapy. The donors had newly diagnosed IDH1-mutant astrocytomas of WHO grade 3 or 4 that showed loss of nuclear ATRX. The samples were drawn from NOA16, a multicentre, single-arm, open-label phase I trial in Germany that tested a mutant IDH1 peptide vaccine in humans for the first time. For immunogenicity testing, the blood drawn at visit V03 was used as the baseline sample. Genomic DNA for TCRB sequencing was isolated from EDTA blood with the DNeasy Blood and Tissue Kit.

The receptor's source is a woman younger than 30 with glioma. Some clones in this sample may be carry-over from other donors' samples. The sample was peripheral blood mononuclear cells (PBMCs), taken from a glioma patient treated with radiotherapy, temozolomide or both. The chain is assembled from TRBV7-9 and TRBJ2-4, with TRBD2 matching 12 junction bases. The DNA sequence is given as TGTGCCAGCAGCACCCTAGCGGGAGGGCCGGCCAAAAACATTCAGTACTTC. Translated, it reads CASSTLAGGPAKNIQYF.